The 30 T cell receptor delta chains presented below share a single source sample, sequenced in a study of gammadelta T cells in human blood. TCRdb called clones anew from the RT-PCR reads with CATT. The sample has a few hundred delta-chain clones; about 57% are singletons. Sequenced input: non-Vgamma9Vdelta2 gamma-delta T cells from fetal blood. These TCRs come from a human fetus.

Regarding this clone: The TCRdb protein, from a much larger clone, departs from this DNA's translation at residue 3, likely by read error; the protein shown derives from the DNA. V and J are TRDV2 and TRDJ3; 12 bases fit TRDD3. The germline gives CDR1 GEAIGNYY, CDR2 EKD. The CDR3 has 20 amino acids. The CDR3 nucleotides read TGTGCCCGTGACACCGACTGGGGGATACCCTACTCCTGGGACACCCGACAGATGTTTTTC. Translated: CARDTDWGIPYSWDTRQMFF.

A note on this clone: A read error likely explains this, since a far larger clone differs by one base. The chain joins TRDV1 to TRDJ2; 8 bases agree with TRDD3. Germline trimming cut 1 base from V and 0 bases from J; bases unmatched to any gene: 16. CDR3 length: 21 amino acids. Germline lookup yields CDR1 TSWWSYY and CDR2 QGS. The CDR3: CALGERGRVLGGPSLTAQLFF. The CDR3 nucleotides are TGTGCTCTTGGGGAACGCGGCCGTGTACTGGGGGGCCCCTCTTTGACAGCACAACTCTTCTTT.

As for this clone: Translating this DNA gives a protein that differs at residue 3 from the TCRdb one, which belongs to a much larger clone; a read error is likely, and the protein shown is this translation. V is TRDV1 and J is TRDJ1, with D unresolved. Germline values: CDR1 TSWWSYY, CDR2 QGS. The CDR3 contains 15 residues. The CDR3 loop reads CAHGNIYSFTDKLIF. The CDR3 DNA reads as TGTGCTCATGGGAACATCTATTCTTTCACCGATAAACTCATCTTT.

Turning to this clone: The mismatch at residue 11 between this DNA's translation and the TCRdb protein of a much larger clone likely reflects a read error; the protein shown is translated from the DNA. The chain is built from TRAV29/DV5 and TRDJ1; 13 bases match TRDD3. V trimming: 2 bases; J trimming: 0 bases; junction bases outside the gene matches: 25. The germline V gene has CDR1 NSMFDY and CDR2 ISSIKDK. The CDR3 is 23 amino acids. The CDR3 sequence: CAARDPSYVFTGGYAAYTDKLIF. CDR3 nucleotide sequence: TGTGCAGCAAGGGACCCTTCCTACGTTTTCACTGGGGGATACGCGGCGTACACCGATAAACTCATCTTT.

Note on this clone: With a far larger clone one base away, a read error is the likely cause. The sample holds other DNA sequences that translate to the same CDR3. This chain connects TRDV1 to TRDJ3; 9 bases match TRDD3. The CDR3 contains 19 residues. V dropped 4 bases and J dropped 5; count of bases not matched to a gene: 12. Germline loops: CDR1 TSWWSYY, CDR2 QGS. The DNA for the CDR3 is TGTGCTCTTGGGGTAACTTATTGGGGGATAGTCCGGGACACCCGACAGATGTTTTTC. Residues: CALGVTYWGIVRDTRQMFF.

For this clone: The translation of this DNA and the TCRdb protein of a much larger clone differ at residue 6, probably owing to a read error; the protein shown here is translated from the DNA. The chain recombines TRDV2 with TRDJ1; 8 bases match TRDD3. V lost 2 bases, J lost 0 bases, and 4 bases stayed unmatched. Germline V gene sequence: CDR1 GEAIGNYY, CDR2 EKD. This CDR3 region has 15 residues. The CDR3 spells CACDKWDTYTDKLIF. CDR3 nucleotides: TGTGCCTGTGACAAATGGGATACGTACACCGATAAACTCATCTTT.

This clone was recorded once. This sequence is one base from a far larger clone and is likely a read error. This sequence joins TRDV2 and TRDJ3; 12 bases line up with TRDD3. There are 19 residues in the CDR3. Per germline, CDR1 GEAIGNYY and CDR2 EKD. This chain's CDR3 is CACDPINWGIPWDTQQMFF. CDR3 DNA sequence: TGTGCCTGTGACCCCATTAACTGGGGGATACCCTGGGACACCCAACAGATGTTTTTC.

In the case of this clone: A far larger clone is off by one base, so a read error is likely. The identical CDR3 is also encoded by other nucleotide sequences in the sample. The chain is built from TRDV2 and TRDJ1; TRDD3 matches at 9 bases. The CDR3 has 15 amino acids. V trimming: 2 bases; J trimming: 1 base; junction bases outside the gene matches: 4. CDR1 and CDR2 from the germline V gene are GEAIGNYY and EKD. The CDR3 DNA reads as TGTGCCTGTGACAAACCGGGGGATACCACCGATAAACTCATCTTT. It encodes CACDKPGDTTDKLIF.

Concerning this clone: This likely came from a read error, as a far larger clone is one base away. This sample also contains other DNA sequences that code for the same CDR3. The chain has TRDV2 and TRDJ3, with 12 bases that match TRDD3. Germline V CDR1 and CDR2: GEAIGNYY, EKD. Trimming took 3 bases from V and 2 from J; bases not matched to a gene: 7. The CDR3 totals 19 residues. The CDR3 sequence: CACDPINWGIPWDTRQMFF. CDR3 DNA: TGTGCCTGTGACCCCATCAACTGGGGGATACCCTGGGACACCCGACAGATGTTTTTC.

This clone was picked up a small number of times. It is likely a read error: a sequence one base away is far more abundant. The chain employs TRDV1 and TRDJ1; no firm D call. Per the germline V gene, CDR1 is TSWWSYY and CDR2 is QGS. CDR3 size: 15 residues. The CDR3 DNA follows: TGTGCTCTTGGGAACATCTATTCTTTCACCAATAAACTCATCTTT. Its protein is CALGNIYSFTNKLIF.

On this clone itself: TCRdb's entry gives the protein of a much larger clone, which mismatches this DNA's translation at residue 12, likely from a read error; the protein reported here is translated from the DNA. This chain uses TRDV1 with TRDJ1; 10 bases fit TRDD3. Germline V CDR1 and CDR2: TSWWSYY, QGS. CDR3 length: 15 residues. CDR3 DNA sequence: TGTGCTCTTGGGGAGTACTGGGGGATTGGCGATAACCTCATCTTT. Its protein is CALGEYWGIGDNLIF.

Notes on this clone: This likely stems from a read error, as it lies one base from a far larger clone. The rearrangement links TRDV2 to TRDJ1; TRDD3 agrees at 9 bases. The CDR3 covers 15 residues. Germline-derived CDR1 and CDR2 are GEAIGNYY and EKD. CDR3 nucleotide sequence: TGTGCCTGTGACAAAGTACTGGGGGACACCAATAAACTCATCTTT. It encodes CACDKVLGDTNKLIF.

Comment on this clone: The protein TCRdb gives is from a much larger clone and does not agree with this DNA's translation at residue 4, likely a read error; the protein shown here comes from the DNA. This chain connects TRDV2 to TRDJ3; 12 nucleotides match TRDD3. Germline assignment: CDR1 GEAIGNYY and CDR2 EKD. The CDR3 has 20 residues. Written as DNA, the CDR3 is TGTGCCTGTAACACCGACTGGGGGATACCCTACTCCTGGGACACCCGACAGATGTTTTTC. Amino acid sequence: CACNTDWGIPYSWDTRQMFF.

In the case of this clone: A read error is likely here: a far larger clone is one base away. The same CDR3 arises from other DNA sequences in this sample as well. The chain carries TRDV2 and TRDJ1; 10 bases match TRDD3. Trimming cost V 2 bases and J 0 bases; bases outside gene matches: 2. The CDR3 runs 15 residues. Germline V CDR1 and CDR2: GEAIGNYY, EKD. DNA of the CDR3: TGTGCCTGTGACAAGGGGGATACGTACACCGATAAACTCATCTTT. It translates to CACDKGDTYTDKLIF.

This clone was recorded a few times. A far more abundant clone sits one base away, making this likely a read error. This chain uses TRDV2 with TRDJ3; 12 nucleotides align to TRDD3. This CDR3 contains 20 residues. Germline lookup yields CDR1 GEAIGNYY and CDR2 EKD. The J segment lost 0 bases and the V segment lost 3 bases, leaving 8 bases of the junction unmatched. CDR3 residues: CACDSDWGIPYSWDTRQMFF. The CDR3 DNA sequence: TGTGCCTGTGACTCCGACTGGGGGATACCCTACTCCTGGGACACCCGACAGATGTTTTTC.

Note on this clone: A far larger clone is only one base removed, so a read error is likely. The sample carries other DNA sequences with the same CDR3. This sequence joins TRDV1 and TRDJ1, with TRDD3 matching 7 bases. The germline CDR1 and CDR2 sequences are TSWWSYY and QGS. The CDR3 runs 17 residues. The CDR3 loop is CALGEKGNWGLLFKLIF. The CDR3 DNA sequence: TGTGCTCTCGGGGAGAAGGGGAACTGGGGTCTTCTTTTTAAACTCATCTTT.

This clone was counted a few times. This likely stems from a read error, as it lies one base from a far larger clone. Other nucleotide sequences from this sample produce the same CDR3. J is TRDJ1 and V is TRDV3; 8 bases line up with TRDD3. Germline V gives CDR1 TVYSNPD, CDR2 GDNSRS (reference sequence). The CDR3 is 12 amino acids. V was pared by 4 bases and J by 4 bases, with 5 bases of the junction left unmatched. CDR3 in DNA: TGTGCCTATACTGGGGGGTACGATAAACTCATCTTT. Its protein is CAYTGGYDKLIF.

Details on this clone: This likely traces to a read error, being one base from a far larger clone. The chain combines TRDV1 with TRDJ3, with a tentative D call TRDD3 (6 bases). V lost 0 bases and J lost 0, with 21 bases in between. CDR3 length equals 22 residues. Germline CDR1 reads TSWWSYY; CDR2 reads QGS. The CDR3 protein is CALGELGAWGETSSWDTRQMFF. In DNA form, the CDR3 reads TGTGCTCTTGGGGAACTGGGAGCGTGGGGGGAGACCAGCTCCTGGGACACCCGACAGATGTTTTTC.

This clone was detected only a few times. This DNA's translation differs at residue 13 from TCRdb's protein, which comes from a much larger clone; a read error is likely, and the protein shown is translated from the DNA. J is TRDJ3 and V is TRDV2; 7 positions match TRDD3. Germline assignment: CDR1 GEAIGNYY and CDR2 EKD. This CDR3 is built from 16 residues. The CDR3 bases are TGTGCCTGTGACTGGGGGAGCTCCTGGGACACCCGACGGATGTTTTTC. The encoded protein is CACDWGSSWDTRRMFF.

The chain uses TRDV2 and TRDJ3; a weak D match, TRDD3 (6 bases). The CDR3 length is 19 residues. Germline values: CDR1 GEAIGNYY, CDR2 EKD. V gave up 0 bases and J gave up 1 base, with 15 bases separating them. The CDR3 spells CACDTRLGIISWDTRQMFF. Written as DNA, the CDR3 is TGTGCCTGTGACACCAGACTGGGAATTATATCCTGGGACACCCGACAGATGTTTTTC.

This clone was counted a few times. TCRdb's protein for this DNA is that of a much larger clone and differs from the translation at residue 3, likely a read error; the protein shown is the DNA translation. The rearrangement uses TRDV1 and TRDJ1; a weak D match, TRDD3 (5 bases). The CDR3 is 13 amino acids. Germline loops: CDR1 TSWWSYY, CDR2 QGS. CDR3 residues: CAIGELRTDKLIF. CDR3 DNA sequence: TGTGCTATTGGGGAACTTCGTACCGATAAACTCATCTTT.

Notes on this clone: This probably arose from a read error, given a far larger clone one base away. The V gene is TRDV1, the J gene TRDJ2; 7 bases line up with TRDD3. Germline loops: CDR1 TSWWSYY, CDR2 QGS. The CDR3 spans 19 residues. CDR3 protein: CALEEPGIGAKALTAQLFF. CDR3 DNA sequence: TGTGCTCTTGAGGAACCGGGGATAGGGGCCAAAGCTTTGACAGCACAACTCTTCTTT.

As concerns this clone: A far larger clone is just one base off, so this is likely a read error. The same CDR3 arises from other DNA sequences in this sample as well. The chain combines TRDV2 with TRDJ3, with TRDD3 matching over 12 bases. CDR1 is GEAIGNYY and CDR2 is EKD in the germline V gene. The CDR3 contains 19 residues. The CDR3 region is CACDPINWGIPWDTRQMFF. In DNA, the CDR3 is TGTGCCTGTGACCCCATTAACTGGGGGATACCCTGGGACACGCGACAGATGTTTTTC.

This clone has just a few counts. This likely stems from a read error, as it lies one base from a far larger clone. The rearrangement joins TRAV23/DV6 to TRDJ1; D tentatively reads TRDD2 or TRDD3 (8 bases each). The germline gives CDR1 NTAFDY, CDR2 IRPDVSE (reference sequence). This CDR3 is built from 16 residues. The CDR3 loop reads CAVHVFLLGDTDKLIF. CDR3 DNA sequence: TGTGCTGTGCACGTCTTCCTACTGGGGGACACCGATAAACTCATCTTT.

As to this clone: This likely reflects a read error, since a far larger clone is one base away. This sample includes further DNA sequences coding for the same CDR3. The chain is built from TRDV1 and TRDJ3, with TRDD3 matching 10 bases. Germline V gives CDR1 TSWWSYY, CDR2 QGS. The CDR3 has 22 residues. CDR3: CALGERAPGGIRSSWDTRQMFF. The CDR3 bases are TGTGCTCTCGGGGAAAGGGCCCCCGGGGGGATACGAAGCTCCTGGGACACCCGACAGATGTTTTTC.

This clone came up a few times. Only one base separates this from a far larger clonotype, so it likely reflects a read error. Other DNA sequences in this specimen translate into the identical CDR3. The chain uses TRDV1 and TRDJ2, with a weak D call TRDD3 (5 bases). V gave up 0 bases and J gave up 4 bases, with 12 bases separating them. The germline CDR1 and CDR2 sequences are TSWWSYY and QGS. The CDR3 extends over 16 amino acids. The CDR3 here is CALGELPTWGTAQLFF. As DNA, the CDR3 is TGTGCTCTTGGGGAACTTCCCACGTGGGGGACAGCACAACTCTTCTTT.

Worth noting for this clone: This likely came from a read error, as a far larger clone is one base away. The chain has TRDV1 and TRDJ3, with 10 bases identical to TRDD3. The CDR3 runs to 22 residues. The germline V gene encodes CDR1 TSWWSYY and CDR2 QGS. Trimming cost V 2 bases and J 0 bases; bases outside gene matches: 13. Here the CDR3 DNA reads TGTGCTCTTGGGGAAATGGCCCCCGGGGGGATACGAAGCTCCTGGGACACCCGACAGATGTTTTTC. Translation gives CALGEMAPGGIRSSWDTRQMFF.

This clone was observed a few times. A read error is likely here: a far larger clone is one base away. The chain combines TRDV2 with TRDJ1; 9 bases map to TRDD3. Germline V gene data show CDR1 as GEAIGNYY and CDR2 as EKD. The CDR3 length is 15 residues. The CDR3 nucleotides read TGTGCCCGTGACAAAGGGGATACGTACACCGATAAACTCATCTTT. Translated, it gives CARDKGDTYTDKLIF.

This clone was recorded only once. The protein in TCRdb stems from a much larger clone and differs at residue 13 from this DNA's translation, likely a read error; here the protein is translated from the DNA. The chain has TRAV29/DV5 and TRDJ1, with 9 bases fitting TRDD2. J gave up 0 bases and V 2 bases, and 29 bases lay outside the gene matches. Germline assignment: CDR1 NSMFDY and CDR2 ISSIKDK. This CDR3 spans 23 amino acids. CDR3 DNA: TGTGCAGCAAGGGACCCTTCCTACGTTTTCTCTGGGAGATACGCGGCGTACACCGATAAACTCATCTTT. This codes for CAARDPSYVFSGRYAAYTDKLIF.

This clone was seen only a few times. A single base is all that separates this from a far larger clone, so a read error is likely. The chain has TRDV2 and TRDJ3; 12 nucleotides agree with TRDD3. With V trimmed by 0 bases and J by 0 bases, 5 bases remained unmatched. Germline-derived CDR1 and CDR2 are GEAIGNYY and EKD. CDR3 length: 20 residues. CDR3 DNA: TGTGCCTGTGACACCTACTGGGGGATACCCTACTCCTGGGACACCCGACAGATGTTTTTC. This sequence encodes CACDTYWGIPYSWDTRQMFF.